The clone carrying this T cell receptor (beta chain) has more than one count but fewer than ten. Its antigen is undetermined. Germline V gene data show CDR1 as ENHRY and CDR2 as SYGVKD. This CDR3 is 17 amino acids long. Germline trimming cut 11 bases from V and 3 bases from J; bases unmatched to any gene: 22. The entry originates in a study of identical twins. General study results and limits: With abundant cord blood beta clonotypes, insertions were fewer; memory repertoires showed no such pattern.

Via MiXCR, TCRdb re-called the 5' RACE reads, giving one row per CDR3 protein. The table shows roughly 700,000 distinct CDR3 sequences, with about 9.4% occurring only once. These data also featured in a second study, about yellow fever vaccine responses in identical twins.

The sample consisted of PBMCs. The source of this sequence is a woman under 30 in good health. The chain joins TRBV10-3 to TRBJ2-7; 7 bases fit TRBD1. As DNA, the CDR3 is TGTGCCGCCACCCCAGCACTAGGGGGCCAAAGCGGCTACGAGCAGTACTTC. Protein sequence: CAATPALGGQSGYEQYF.